This T cell receptor beta chain comes out of a study of shared clonotypes between healthy human individuals. The study, taken as a whole, reports: Naive CD4 clonotypes overlapped across a handful of donors at approximately 4.5%.

On sorted subsets, replicate PCRs used 200 to 250 ng DNA, or 31,000 or so T cell genomes. Clones were read by immunoSEQ multiplex PCR, and TCRdb kept only the in-frame ones, dropping some. The table includes 2 million to 3 million clones, approximately 94% detected once. Notes on this clone: What it binds is not known.

This CDR3 region has 15 residues. Per the germline V gene, CDR1 is SGHRS and CDR2 is YFSETQ. V lost 6 bases to trimming and J lost 6 bases, with 18 bases between them. The sequence derives from a man younger than 35 in good health. This sequence joins TRBV5-1 and TRBJ1-4; no firm D call. Sequencing used naive CD4+ T cells sorted from blood. Sample subset: CD45RA+ positively selected. The CDR3 sequence is CASTRGGGSYEKLFF. The CDR3 DNA is TGCGCCAGCACTCGAGGTGGAGGGTCGTATGAAAAACTGTTTTTT. Combining the CDR3 with reference TRBV5-1 and TRBJ1-4 gives the whole variable domain KAGVTQTPRYLIKTRGQQVTLSCSPISGHRSVSWYQQTPGQGLQFLFEYFSETQRNKGNFPGRFSGRQFSNSRSEMNVSTLELGDSALYLCASTRGGGSYEKLFFGSGTQLSVL.